Following are 14 T cell receptor beta chains from one sample sequenced in a study of CD8+ T cells in alopecia areata. Following RNA extraction, reverse transcription yielded cDNA that acted as the sequencing template. TCRdb's table, derived via immunoSEQ multiplex PCR, lists solely in-frame clones and lacks some. Here the sample spans roughly 120,000 clones, approximately 58% being singletons. The source material was CD4+ T cells sorted from blood. These TCRs come from a human donor in good health.

V gene TRBV6-5 combines with J gene TRBJ1-5, with 9 bases identical to TRBD1. V shed 5 bases, J shed 7 bases, and the junction held 3 bases outside the gene matches. Germline V lookup: CDR1 MNHEY, CDR2 SVGAGI. This CDR3 comprises 13 residues. The CDR3 is CASSTTGGQPQHF. In nucleotides, the CDR3 is TGTGCCAGCAGTACGACAGGGGGACAGCCCCAGCATTTT.

This clone was seen a few times. This chain links TRBV12-5 with TRBJ1-2; D possibly corresponds to TRBD1 (5 bases). V dropped 1 base and J dropped 4 bases, with 22 bases sitting between them. The germline V gene encodes CDR1 LGHNT and CDR2 FRNRAP. The CDR3 contains 18 residues. The CDR3 loop reads CASGLAQGRGILGYGYTF. CDR3 DNA sequence: TGTGCTAGTGGTTTGGCCCAGGGACGGGGGATCCTAGGCTATGGCTACACCTTC. Full variable domain (outside the CDR3, taken from reference TRBV12-5 and TRBJ1-2): DARVTQTPRHKVTEMGQEVTMRCQPILGHNTVFWYRQTMMQGLELLAYFRNRAPLDDSGMPKDRFSAEMPDATLATLKIQPSEPRDSAVYFCASGLAQGRGILGYGYTFGSGTRLTVV.

This chain uses TRBV13 with TRBJ2-3; 7 bases line up with TRBD2. The CDR3 loop spans 15 amino acids. Germline trimming cut 1 base from V and 6 bases from J; bases unmatched to any gene: 7. CDR1 PRHDT and CDR2 FYEKMQ come from the germline V gene (reference sequence). The CDR3, as DNA: TGTGCCAGCAGCTTAGACAGCGGGGCTCACGATACGCAGTATTTT. The encoded protein is CASSLDSGAHDTQYF.

The rearrangement uses TRBV29-1 and TRBJ2-7; the match to TRBD1 covers 9 bases. V shed 6 bases, J shed 6 bases, and the junction held 3 bases outside the gene matches. The germline V gene has CDR1 SQVTM and CDR2 ANQGSEA. The CDR3 covers 11 residues. CDR3 protein: CSVGTGSEQYF. CDR3 bases: TGCAGCGTCGGGACAGGGAGCGAGCAGTACTTC.

The chain links TRBV29-1 to TRBJ2-5; 10 bases fit TRBD2. The CDR3 has 14 residues. Germline V gene sequence: CDR1 SQVTM, CDR2 ANQGSEA. Losses at the gene ends were 6 bases for V and 1 base for J; bases not matched to a gene: 5. The CDR3 loop reads CSVGLAGAQETQYF. DNA for the CDR3: TGCAGCGTGGGGCTAGCGGGGGCCCAAGAGACCCAGTACTTC.

This clone was picked up one time. This rearrangement joins TRBV5-4 to TRBJ2-1, with D perhaps matching TRBD1 (6 bases). Trimming removed 3 bases at V and 11 bases at J, with 9 bases between. CDR1 and CDR2 (germline): SGHNT, YYREEE (reference sequence). The CDR3 sequence is 11 residues long. The CDR3 sequence: CASSSGAKQFF. The CDR3 DNA follows: TGTGCCAGCAGCTCAGGGGCCAAGCAGTTCTTC.

The V gene is TRBV30, the J gene TRBJ2-4, with a weak D call TRBD2 (8 bases). The CDR3 extends over 14 amino acids. In germline, CDR1 is GTSNPN, CDR2 SVGIG (reference sequence). V shed 5 bases and J shed 7 bases, with 18 bases lying between them. In DNA form, the CDR3 reads TGTGCCTGGGGTATGGCGGGGGGACAGAACATTCAGTACTTC. This codes for CAWGMAGGQNIQYF.

The chain uses TRBV4-1 and TRBJ2-1, with 8 nucleotides matching TRBD1. Germline CDR1 MGHRA, CDR2 YSYEKL. Trimming removed 3 bases from V and 10 bases from J; junction bases left unmatched: 11. The CDR3 has 15 residues. The CDR3 protein is CASSQRADRVYEQFF. CDR3 nucleotide sequence: TGCGCCAGCAGCCAGAGGGCGGACAGGGTTTACGAGCAGTTCTTC.

The chain couples TRBV19 to TRBJ1-1, with D uncertain. Germline V gene sequence: CDR1 LNHDA, CDR2 SQIVND (reference sequence). CDR3 size: 14 residues. V lost 7 bases and J lost 0, with 12 bases in between. CDR3 loop: CASIPTRMNTEAFF. In DNA, the CDR3 is TGTGCCAGTATCCCGACACGAATGAACACTGAAGCTTTCTTT.

This clone has just one count. The gene calls are TRBV4-1 and TRBJ2-7; D might be TRBD1 (7 bases). With 0 bases removed from V and 1 base from J, the gap between germline ends came to 13 bases. The CDR3 contains 16 residues. The germline V gene has CDR1 MGHRA and CDR2 YSYEKL. The chain's CDR3 is CASSQDRAGGSYEQYF. The CDR3 DNA reads as TGCGCCAGCAGCCAAGATAGGGCAGGGGGGTCCTACGAGCAGTACTTC.

A few counts support this clone. Other DNA sequences of this sample code for an identical CDR3. The V call is TRBV5-6, the J call TRBJ2-5; D is possibly TRBD2 (5 bases). CDR3 length equals 15 residues. Germline CDR1 reads SGHDT; CDR2 reads YYEEEE. Trimming shortened V by 4 bases and J by 1 base, and 14 bases separated the two germline ends. The CDR3 bases are TGTGCCAGCAGCCCGGACCGAGGGCTCCAAGAGACCCAGTACTTC. Protein: CASSPDRGLQETQYF.

This chain connects TRBV28 to TRBJ1-1, with D hard to call. The V and J ends lost 3 bases and 3 bases respectively, with 14 bases between them. The V gene's germline CDR1 is MDHEN and CDR2 SYDVKM. This CDR3 contains 15 residues. CDR3 sequence (DNA): TGTGCCAGCAGTTTTTCGGCCACCCGGGACACTGAAGCTTTCTTT. Translation gives CASSFSATRDTEAFF. Supplemented by reference TRBV28 and TRBJ1-1, the full variable domain reads DVKVTQSSRYLVKRTGEKVFLECVQDMDHENMFWYRQDPGLGLRLIYFSYDVKMKEKGDIPEGYSVSREKKERFSLILESASTNQTSMYLCASSFSATRDTEAFFGQGTRLTVV.

This chain connects TRBV11-2 to TRBJ2-1; TRBD1 might be the D (6 bases). CDR1 is SGHAT and CDR2 is FQNNGV in the germline V gene. The V end was cut by 0 bases, the J end by 8 bases, with 14 bases between. The CDR3 consists of 15 residues. The CDR3 DNA reads as TGTGCCAGCAGCTTAGATCGTGCAGGGGTCGATGAGCAGTTCTTC. This gives the protein CASSLDRAGVDEQFF.

The gene calls are TRBV2 and TRBJ2-5; weak D call: TRBD1 (5 bases). CDR3 length: 13 amino acids. The V gene lost 7 bases and the J gene lost 9 bases, with 18 bases spanning the gap. Germline V lookup: CDR1 SNHLY, CDR2 FYNNEI. The CDR3: CASKQTDLGAQYF. The CDR3 coding sequence is TGTGCCAGCAAACAGACAGACTTAGGGGCCCAGTACTTC. Full variable domain (remainder filled in from reference TRBV2 and TRBJ2-5): EPEVTQTPSHQVTQMGQEVILRCVPISNHLYFYWYRQILGQKVEFLVSFYNNEISEKSEIFDDQFSVERPDGSNFTLKIRSTKLEDSAMYFCASKQTDLGAQYFGPGTRLLVL.